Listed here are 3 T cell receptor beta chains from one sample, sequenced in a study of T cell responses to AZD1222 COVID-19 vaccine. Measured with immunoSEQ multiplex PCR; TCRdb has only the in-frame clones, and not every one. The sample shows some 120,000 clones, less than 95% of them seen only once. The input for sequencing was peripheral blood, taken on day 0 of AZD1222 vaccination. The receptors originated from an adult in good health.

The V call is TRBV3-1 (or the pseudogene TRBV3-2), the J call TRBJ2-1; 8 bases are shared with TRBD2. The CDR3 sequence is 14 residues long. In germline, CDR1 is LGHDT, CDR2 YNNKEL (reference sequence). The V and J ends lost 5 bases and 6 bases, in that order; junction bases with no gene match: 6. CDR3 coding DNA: TGTGCCAGCAGCACGGCGGGAGGACCCAATGAGCAGTTCTTC. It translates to CASSTAGGPNEQFF.

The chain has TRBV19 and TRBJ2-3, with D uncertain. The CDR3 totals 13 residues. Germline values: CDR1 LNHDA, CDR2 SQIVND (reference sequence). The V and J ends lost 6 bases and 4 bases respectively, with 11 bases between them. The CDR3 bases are TGTGCCAGTAGATTGTCTAGGGCAGATACGCAGTATTTT. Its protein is CASRLSRADTQYF.

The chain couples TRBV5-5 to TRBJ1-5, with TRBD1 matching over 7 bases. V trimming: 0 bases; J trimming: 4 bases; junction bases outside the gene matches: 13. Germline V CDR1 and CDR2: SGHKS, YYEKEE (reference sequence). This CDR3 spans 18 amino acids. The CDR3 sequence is CASSLEGTAGTENQPQHF. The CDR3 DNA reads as TGTGCCAGCAGCTTGGAAGGGACGGCCGGGACAGAAAATCAGCCCCAGCATTTT.